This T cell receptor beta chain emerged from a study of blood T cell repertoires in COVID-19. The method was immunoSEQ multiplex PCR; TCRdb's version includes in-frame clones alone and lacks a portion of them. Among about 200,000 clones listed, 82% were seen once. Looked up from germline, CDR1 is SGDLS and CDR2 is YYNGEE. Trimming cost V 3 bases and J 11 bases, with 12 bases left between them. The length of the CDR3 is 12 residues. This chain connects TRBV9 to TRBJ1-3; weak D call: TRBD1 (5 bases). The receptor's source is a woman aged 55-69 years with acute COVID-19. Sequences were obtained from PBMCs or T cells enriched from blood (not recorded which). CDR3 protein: CASSADRFSIYF. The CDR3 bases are TGTGCCAGCAGCGCAGACAGATTTTCCATATATTTT.